A selection of T cell receptor beta chains follows, all from one sample in a study of blood T cell repertoires in COVID-19. The table came from immunoSEQ multiplex PCR; TCRdb's copy has only in-frame clones and leaves some out. The sample shows 400,000 to 450,000 clones, 86% of them seen only once. Sequenced material: peripheral blood. The receptors were gathered from a woman aged 25 to 39 with active or convalescent COVID-19. CDR3s include the opening cysteine and the closing phenylalanine or tryptophan. The D gene is left open where the match is weak. Size values are once, few and many counts, or a class for expanded clones, and some rows have none.

TRBJ1-3	-	TRBV6-5	-	TGTGCCAGCAGCCTATCCCACTTTGGAAACACCATATATTTT	CASSLSHFGNTIYF
TRBJ2-1	-	TRBV11-3	-	TGTGCCAGCAGCTTAGATATGGCAGGGCCCCCGTTCTTC	CASSLDMAGPPFF
TRBJ1-5	-	TRBV21-1	-	TGTGCCAGCAGCAAAGGGGCACTGACGGATCAGCCCCAGCATTTT	CASSKGALTDQPQHF
TRBJ2-3	TRBD2	TRBV3-1/TRBV3-2	few	TGTGCCAGCAGGCTAGCGGTTAGCACAGATACGCAGTATTTT	CASRLAVSTDTQYF
TRBJ1-6	TRBD1	TRBV27	-	TGTGCCAGCAGTTGGACAGGGGGCAGTTCACCCCTCCACTTT	CASSWTGGSSPLHF
TRBJ1-1	-	TRBV6-5	-	TGTGCCAGCATCCGATCCGGTGAAGCTTTCTTT	CASIRSGEAFF
TRBJ2-5	-	TRBV29-1	once	TGCAGCGTTTGGGGGGGCGGGACGTACCAAGAGACCCAGTACTTC	CSVWGGGTYQETQYF
TRBJ1-1	-	TRBV19	-	TGTGCCACGACGCTCCTGCGGGGGACTGAAGCTTTCTTT	CATTLLRGTEAFF
TRBJ2-7	TRBD1	TRBV4-1	once	TGCGCCAGCAGCCAAGGGGGACAGCCGACTTACGAGCAGTACTTC	CASSQGGQPTYEQYF
TRBJ1-1	TRBD1	TRBV11-2	-	TGTGCCAGCAGCTTAGGGCAAGACAGGGCTTCAGCTTTCTTT	CASSLGQDRASAFF
TRBJ2-3	TRBD2	TRBV5-1	-	TGCGCCAGCAGCTTGTCGCGGGGGGGCCAGGATACGCAGTATTTT	CASSLSRGGQDTQYF
TRBJ2-2	TRBD2	TRBV10-1	few	TGCGCCAGCGAAGAGATCCGGACTAGCGGGGTCAACACCGGGGAGCTGTTTTTT	CASEEIRTSGVNTGELFF
TRBJ1-2	TRBD1	TRBV3-1/TRBV3-2	-	TGTGCCAGCAGCCAAGATAGCGGGGCGGTCGGGACAGGGGGCGCGAGGGGCTACACCTTC	CASSQDSGAVGTGGARGYTF
TRBJ1-2	TRBD1	TRBV27	-	TGTGCCAGCAGCCGGGACAGGGGGCGTCGGGGCTACACCTTC	CASSRDRGRRGYTF
TRBJ1-1	-	TRBV27	-	TGTGCCAGCAGCCATTCACCACAGGCCGGGACTGAAGCTTTCTTT	CASSHSPQAGTEAFF
TRBJ2-1	TRBD2	TRBV5-1	once	TGCGCCAGCAGCTTGGGACTAGCGGACTACAATGAGCAGTTCTTC	CASSLGLADYNEQFF
TRBJ2-1	TRBD2	TRBV7-8	-	TGTGCCAGCAGCTTAAATGGGAGGGCAGGCAATGAGCAGTTCTTC	CASSLNGRAGNEQFF
TRBJ1-3	-	TRBV3-1/TRBV3-2	-	TGTGCCAGCAGCCAAGATAGAGGGTCTGGAAACACCATATATTTT	CASSQDRGSGNTIYF
TRBJ2-5	TRBD2	TRBV5-6	-	TGTGCCAGCAGCTTGGTTAGCGGGCGAGAGACCCAGTACTTC	CASSLVSGRETQYF
TRBJ1-2	-	TRBV6-4	-	TGTGCCAGCAGTCCGCACCCAGGGGACTATGGCTACACCTTC	CASSPHPGDYGYTF
TRBJ2-7	-	TRBV5-6	-	TGTGCCAGCAGCTTGGTTGCGGGGCGCTCCTACGAGCAGTACTTC	CASSLVAGRSYEQYF
TRBJ1-1	-	TRBV27	-	TGTGCCAGCAGTGGGGAGTTCAATACTGAAGCTTTCTTT	CASSGEFNTEAFF
TRBJ2-2	-	TRBV7-9	-	TGTGCCAGCAGCTTAGAACTGAGCGGGGAGCTGTTTTTT	CASSLELSGELFF
TRBJ1-2	-	TRBV12-3/TRBV12-4	once	TGTGCCAGCAGTTCCCAGGGGTACTATGGCTACACCTTC	CASSSQGYYGYTF
TRBJ1-6	TRBD1	TRBV3-1/TRBV3-2	-	TGTGCCAGCAGCCAAGAGGGTGGCAGGGGGCGATCACCCCTCCACTTT	CASSQEGGRGRSPLHF
TRBJ2-3	-	TRBV27	-	TGTGCCAGCAGTTTAAGAGGGGGGGGAGATACAGATACGCAGTATTTT	CASSLRGGGDTDTQYF
TRBJ2-5	-	TRBV24-1	-	TGTGCCACCAGTGATTTCGGAGAGACCCAGTACTTC	CATSDFGETQYF
TRBJ2-1	TRBD2	TRBV6-5	-	TGTGCCAGCAGTTATGATACTAGCGGTTCATACAATGAGCAGTTCTTC	CASSYDTSGSYNEQFF
TRBJ2-2	TRBD2	TRBV10-3	once	TGTGCCTCACTAGCGGGAGGGAACGGGGAGCTGTTTTTT	CASLAGGNGELFF
TRBJ1-4	-	TRBV21-1	-	TGTGCCAGCAGCCGGGGTGAAAAACTGTTTTTT	CASSRGEKLFF
TRBJ2-2	TRBD2	TRBV23-1	-	TGCGCCAGCAGTCAACCGGGACTAGCGGGGCGGACGAACACCGGGGAGCTGTTTTTT	CASSQPGLAGRTNTGELFF
TRBJ2-3	-	TRBV5-5	-	TGTGCCAGCAAGGCGGAGGGTACAGATACGCAGTATTTT	CASKAEGTDTQYF
TRBJ1-2	-	TRBV19	-	TGTGCCAGTAGTATCCTGGACAGAATTGGCTACACCTTC	CASSILDRIGYTF
TRBJ1-1	-	TRBV20-1	-	TGCAGTGCTCCCGGAGCTTTCTTT	CSAPGAFF
TRBJ1-1	TRBD1	TRBV29-1	-	TGCAGCGTTGAAGAGGGACAGGGAGGTACTGAAGCTTTCTTT	CSVEEGQGGTEAFF
TRBJ1-2	TRBD1	TRBV18	-	TGTGCCAGCTCACCTGACAGGGTCTATGGCTACACCTTC	CASSPDRVYGYTF
TRBJ2-3	-	TRBV4-1	-	TGCGCCAGCAGCCAAGGGCCCTCACGGGCAGGGGCCGTAGATACGCAGTATTTT	CASSQGPSRAGAVDTQYF
TRBJ1-1	-	TRBV5-1	-	TGCGCCAGCAGCAGGCTAGGACTGTCGAACACTGAAGCTTTCTTT	CASSRLGLSNTEAFF
TRBJ1-3	TRBD1	TRBV5-4	few	TGTGCCAGCAGCCGACCAGGGGGTGAAAACACCATATATTTT	CASSRPGGENTIYF
TRBJ1-2	TRBD1	TRBV6-5	-	TGTGCCAGCAGACCGGGACAGGGCATCTATGGCTACACCTTC	CASRPGQGIYGYTF
TRBJ2-7	TRBD2	TRBV7-8	-	TGTGCCAGCAGCTTAGATCTAGCGGGAGGTCTTCGCTACGAGCAGTACTTC	CASSLDLAGGLRYEQYF
TRBJ1-1	TRBD1	TRBV19	few	TGTGCCAGTAGTGCGGGACAGGGGAACACTGAAGCTTTCTTT	CASSAGQGNTEAFF
TRBJ2-1	TRBD1	TRBV7-9	-	TGTGCCAGCAGCTTAGGGACAGGGAGTAATGAGCAGTTCTTC	CASSLGTGSNEQFF
TRBJ2-7	TRBD1	TRBV19	-	TGTGCCAGCAGGACAGGGAGCGAGCAGTACTTC	CASRTGSEQYF
TRBJ2-1	-	TRBV10-3	-	TGTGCCATCAGTGAGGCAGACAATGAGCAGTTCTTC	CAISEADNEQFF
TRBJ1-2	-	TRBV2	-	TGTGCCAGCAGTGAAGGAGGGAATGGCTACACCTTC	CASSEGGNGYTF